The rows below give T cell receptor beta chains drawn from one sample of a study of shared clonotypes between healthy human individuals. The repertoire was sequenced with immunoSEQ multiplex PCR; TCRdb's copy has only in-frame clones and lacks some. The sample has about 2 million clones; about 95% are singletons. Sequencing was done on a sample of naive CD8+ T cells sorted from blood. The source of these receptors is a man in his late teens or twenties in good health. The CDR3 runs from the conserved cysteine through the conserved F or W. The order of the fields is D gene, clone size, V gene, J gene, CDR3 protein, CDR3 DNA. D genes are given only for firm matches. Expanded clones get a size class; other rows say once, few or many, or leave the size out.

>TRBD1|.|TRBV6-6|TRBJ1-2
CASSDTGGPNYGYTF
TGTGCCAGCAGTGACACAGGGGGCCCAAACTATGGCTACACCTTC
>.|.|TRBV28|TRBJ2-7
CASSLDNYEQYF
TGTGCCAGCAGTTTAGACAACTACGAGCAGTACTTC
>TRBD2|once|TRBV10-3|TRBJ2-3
CAITAGGSDTQYF
TGTGCCATCACCGCGGGAGGGTCAGATACGCAGTATTTT
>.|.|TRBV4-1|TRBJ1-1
CASSQVLNTEAFF
TGCGCCAGCAGCCAAGTCCTGAACACTGAAGCTTTCTTT
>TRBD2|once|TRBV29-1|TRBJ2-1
CSVEGTTSGENNEQFF
TGCAGCGTTGAAGGCACTACTAGCGGGGAAAACAATGAGCAGTTCTTC
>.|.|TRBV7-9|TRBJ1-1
CASSGGGRVTEAFF
TGTGCCAGCAGTGGAGGGGGTCGAGTAACTGAAGCTTTCTTT
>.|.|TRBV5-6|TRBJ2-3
CASSFLAFFSTDTQYF
TGTGCCAGCAGCTTTCTAGCGTTTTTCAGCACAGATACGCAGTATTTT
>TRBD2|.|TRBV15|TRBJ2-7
CATSRDDLLTSGGSYEQYF
TGTGCCACCAGCAGAGACGACTTACTGACTAGCGGGGGCTCCTACGAGCAGTACTTC
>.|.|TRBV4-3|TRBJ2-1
CASSRITGGSSNEQFF
TGCGCCAGCAGCCGAATTACCGGGGGTTCGAGCAATGAGCAGTTCTTC
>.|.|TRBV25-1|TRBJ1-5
CASSPGGNQPQHF
TGTGCCAGTAGCCCCGGGGGCAATCAGCCCCAGCATTTT
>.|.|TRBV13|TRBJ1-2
CASSLSESFNGYTF
TGTGCCAGCAGCTTATCCGAATCCTTTAATGGCTACACCTTC